The 23 T cell receptor beta chains presented below share a single source sample, sequenced in a study of CD8 T cells in Susac syndrome (dated by TCRdb to between 2017 and 2020). Receptor libraries were prepared by the immunoSEQ multiplex PCR assay. RNA was extracted using the RNeasy kit, and about 0.45 to 1 ug of the RNA was reverse transcribed with random hexamers. TCRdb reworked the public reads: Q25 trimming with fastp, MiXCR clone assembly, productive beta chains retained. CDR3 protein sequences are deduplicated, and each keeps its most common genes and DNA. The sample table shows over 95,000 distinct CDR3 sequences, and 85% to 95% are seen once. Jointly, the top ten make up approximately 0.13% of the sample. Sequenced input: CD4+ T cells from PBMCs. The receptors originated from a human donor in good health.

The chain recombines TRBV21-1 with TRBJ2-7; the tabulated D call, TRBD1, remains unverified against the DNA. TRBV21-1 has pseudogene status. The CDR3 is 17 residues long. The CDR3 bases are TGTGCCAGCACCCCCCCCCATATCCCGATTGTAGTATACGAGCAGTACTTC. Residues: CASTPPHIPIVVYEQYF.

In this sample, this clonotype turned up a few times. The CDR3 here is CASSHKPRDRAYEQYF. The DNA for the CDR3 is TGCGCCAGCAGTCACAAGCCCCGGGACAGGGCCTACGAGCAGTACTTC. The chain links TRBV23-1 to TRBJ2-7; 9 nucleotides match TRBD1. TRBV23-1 is an ORF, and what it does is uncertain. With 3 bases clipped from V and 2 bases from J, the junction kept 8 bases outside the gene matches. This CDR3 has 16 amino acids.

The chain recombines TRBV5-6 with TRBJ2-5; 7 bases map to TRBD1. In germline, CDR1 is SGHDT, CDR2 YYEEEE. J was trimmed by 4 bases and V by 2 bases; bases with no gene match: 17. This CDR3 is 18 amino acids long. DNA for the CDR3: TGTGCCAGCAGCTTTTCCTCATTGGACAGGCTGAACGGAGAGACCCAGTACTTC. Protein sequence: CASSFSSLDRLNGETQYF.

The CDR3 loop reads CASSLGTGAGFYGYTF. The DNA of the CDR3 is TGTGCCAGCAGCCTCGGGACAGGGGCCGGGTTTTATGGCTACACCTTC. The V and J genes are TRBV7-2 and TRBJ1-2; 10 nucleotides match TRBD1. Germline V gene lookup returns CDR1 SGHTA and CDR2 FQGNSA. V shed 5 bases and J 5 bases; nucleotides not matched to a gene: 11. The CDR3 has 16 residues.

This chain links TRBV4-2 with TRBJ2-3; D not certain. Germline V gene sequence: CDR1 LGHNA, CDR2 YNFKEQ. With 0 bases removed from V and 1 base from J, the gap between germline ends came to 11 bases. The CDR3 sequence is 16 residues long. The CDR3 sequence: CASSQEEGGGTDTQYF. The CDR3 DNA reads TGTGCCAGCAGCCAAGAGGAAGGCGGAGGCACAGATACGCAGTATTTT.

The V gene is TRBV29-1, the J gene TRBJ2-4; the match to TRBD1 covers 9 bases. The CDR3 is made up of 13 amino acids. The germline gives CDR1 SQVTM, CDR2 ANQGSEA. Unmatched junction bases numbered 0, after V lost 3 bases and J lost 3 bases. CDR3 nucleotides: TGCAGCGTTGAGGGACAGGGCAAAAACATTCAGTACTTC. This gives the protein CSVEGQGKNIQYF.

V is TRBV13 and J is TRBJ2-4, with D perhaps TRBD1 (8 bases). Germline-derived CDR1 and CDR2 are PRHDT and FYEKMQ (reference sequence). The CDR3 consists of 16 residues. The V gene lost 4 bases and the J gene lost 8 bases, with 21 bases spanning the gap. Here the CDR3 DNA reads TGTGCCAGCAGCTCAGGCAAAGGACAGGGAGGGTACATTCAGTACTTC. Amino acid sequence: CASSSGKGQGGYIQYF.

This chain connects TRBV7-9 to TRBJ2-3; D ambiguous. CDR1 is SEHNR and CDR2 is FQNEAQ in the germline V gene (reference sequence). Trimming cost V 5 bases and J 7 bases, with 7 bases left between them. The CDR3 consists of 11 residues. DNA of the CDR3: TGTGCCAGCAGCCCTACCTATACGCAGTATTTT. As protein: CASSPTYTQYF.

The V gene is TRBV19, the J gene TRBJ2-7; 10 nucleotides align to TRBD2. Looked up from germline, CDR1 is LNHDA and CDR2 is SQIVND (reference sequence). Unmatched junction bases numbered 7, after V lost 6 bases and J lost 5 bases. This CDR3 has 14 residues. The CDR3, as DNA: TGTGCCAGTAGAGCGGGAGGGCCTAGTAACGAGCAGTACTTC. Translating gives CASRAGGPSNEQYF.

This clonotype appeared a single time. The rearrangement links TRBV29-1 to TRBJ2-1, with 9 bases that match TRBD2. The V segment lost 1 base and the J segment 0 bases; nucleotides outside the gene matches: 4. This CDR3 has 16 residues. Germline lookup yields CDR1 SQVTM and CDR2 ANQGSEA. For the CDR3, the DNA is TGCAGCGTTGAAGGCCTAGCGGGGCTCTCCTACAATGAGCAGTTCTTC. Its protein is CSVEGLAGLSYNEQFF.

J is TRBJ1-2 and V is TRBV6-6; 7 bases map to TRBD1. The trim removed 5 bases at V and 8 bases at J, leaving 5 bases unmatched. The CDR3 is 12 amino acids. Germline-derived CDR1 and CDR2 are MNHNY and SVGAGI (reference sequence). In DNA, the CDR3 is TGTGCCAGCAGTGACAGGGACGGCGGCTACACCTTC. Its protein product is CASSDRDGGYTF.

V gene TRBV20-1 combines with J gene TRBJ1-1; D call uncertain. The germline V gene has CDR1 DFQATT and CDR2 SNEGSKA (reference sequence). The CDR3 contains 12 residues. V lost 3 bases and J lost 1, with 6 bases in between. CDR3: CSASPQNTEAFF. In nucleotides, the CDR3 is TGCAGTGCTAGCCCCCAGAACACTGAAGCTTTCTTT.

This clonotype was seen a few times. The chain has TRBV19 and TRBJ1-1; D is unclear. This CDR3 contains 11 residues. CDR1 LNHDA and CDR2 SQIVND come from the germline V gene (reference sequence). Trimming took off 6 bases at V and 1 base at J, with 3 bases between the two ends. The DNA of the CDR3 is TGTGCCAGTAGGAGGAACACTGAAGCTTTCTTT. It translates to CASRRNTEAFF.

The gene calls are TRBV28 and TRBJ1-2; no definite D call. This CDR3 spans 13 amino acids. V dropped 4 bases and J dropped 8 bases, with 14 bases sitting between them. The germline CDR1 and CDR2 sequences are MDHEN and SYDVKM. The CDR3 is CASSSIISRGYTF. The CDR3 DNA reads as TGTGCCAGCAGTTCAATCATCAGTCGAGGCTACACCTTC.

V is TRBV7-8 and J is TRBJ1-5, with D possibly matching TRBD1 (5 bases). CDR3 length: 13 amino acids. CDR1 is SGHVS, CDR2 FQNEAQ, per germline. V lost 5 bases and J 6 bases, leaving 11 bases between the germline ends. The CDR3 DNA reads TGTGCCAGCAGCCGAGGTAGGGGTCAGCCCCAGCATTTT. Protein product: CASSRGRGQPQHF.

The chain is built from TRBV18 and TRBJ1-1; TRBD1 matches 7 bases. In germline, CDR1 is KGHSH, CDR2 LQKENI. CDR3 length: 15 amino acids. The V segment lost 3 bases and the J segment 2 bases; nucleotides outside the gene matches: 6. CDR3 sequence reads: CASSPPGQKNTEAFF. For the CDR3, the DNA is TGTGCCAGCTCACCTCCGGGACAGAAAAACACTGAAGCTTTCTTT.

The chain joins TRBV9 to TRBJ2-7; 9 bases fit TRBD1. V lost 0 bases to trimming and J lost 0 bases; unmatched junction nucleotides: 4. Germline V gives CDR1 SGDLS, CDR2 YYNGEE. CDR3 size: 16 residues. The CDR3 DNA sequence: TGTGCCAGCAGCGTAGGTGGGACAGGGCTCTCCTACGAGCAGTACTTC. This codes for CASSVGGTGLSYEQYF.

The chain carries TRBV29-1 and TRBJ1-2; D remains unclear. The V end was cut by 4 bases, the J end by 3 bases, with 9 bases between. This CDR3 has 12 amino acids. CDR1 and CDR2 (germline): SQVTM, ANQGSEA. The DNA for the CDR3 is TGCAGCGTTGCAGACGGAGACTATGGCTACACCTTC. This sequence encodes CSVADGDYGYTF.

The chain links TRBV2 to TRBJ1-2; D uncertain. Between the trimmed V and J ends, which lost 1 base and 5 bases, there was a span of 5 bases. The CDR3 length is 12 residues. Germline CDR1 SNHLY, CDR2 FYNNEI. The CDR3 is CASSEEEYGYTF. Written as DNA, the CDR3 is TGTGCCAGCAGTGAAGAGGAGTATGGCTACACCTTC.

The chain combines TRBV13 with TRBJ2-7; D call uncertain. The germline V gene encodes CDR1 PRHDT and CDR2 FYEKMQ (reference sequence). The CDR3 has 16 residues. Trimming left V 0 bases short and J 2 bases short, with 14 bases between. The CDR3 loop reads CASSLGKGSITYEQYF. In DNA form, the CDR3 reads TGTGCCAGCAGCTTAGGAAAGGGATCTATCACCTACGAGCAGTACTTC.

The genes are TRBV5-1 and TRBJ1-1; 7 bases map to TRBD1. In germline, CDR1 is SGHRS, CDR2 YFSETQ. Unmatched junction bases numbered 7, after V lost 4 bases and J lost 4 bases. The length of the CDR3 is 14 residues. The CDR3 nucleotides are TGCGCCAGCAGCGGGACAGCGGCTCTCACTGAAGCTTTCTTT. It encodes CASSGTAALTEAFF.

The CDR3 coding sequence is TGCAGTGCTAGAGACTTGGGGGGCGCGGGCAATCAGCCCCAGCATTTT. As protein: CSARDLGGAGNQPQHF. The chain recombines TRBV20-1 with TRBJ1-5, with a weak D call TRBD1 (6 bases). Trimming removed 0 bases from V and 2 bases from J, with 14 bases in between. CDR1 is DFQATT, CDR2 SNEGSKA, per germline (reference sequence). This CDR3 spans 16 amino acids.

The chain uses TRBV7-2 and TRBJ1-5; maybe TRBD1 (5 bases). Trimming removed 5 bases from V and 6 bases from J, with 20 bases in between. The CDR3 totals 16 residues. Germline V gene lookup returns CDR1 SGHTA and CDR2 FQGNSA. The CDR3 spells CASSPRGGPGPQPQHF. The CDR3 nucleotides read TGTGCCAGCAGCCCCCGGGGCGGGCCTGGACCTCAGCCCCAGCATTTT.